These T cell receptor beta chains were read from a single sample in a study of shared clonotypes between healthy human individuals. Assay: immunoSEQ multiplex PCR; the TCRdb copy retains only in-frame clones and omits some. Of 2 million to 3 million clones listed, 90% to 95% were seen once; the top ten hold about 0.34%. The sample was naive CD4+ T cells from PBMCs. The receptors derive from a man aged 18-30 years in good health. Some clones in this sample may be carry-over from other donors' samples. Each CDR3 is given with its conserved first and last residue. D genes are given only for firm matches. Expanded clones get a size class; other rows say once, few or many, or leave the size out.

abundance: .; j_gene: TRBJ2-5; d_gene: .; v_gene: TRBV2; CDR3aa: CASSDLETQYF; CDR3nt: TGTGCCAGCAGTGACCTAGAGACCCAGTACTTC
abundance: .; j_gene: TRBJ1-2; d_gene: .; v_gene: TRBV5-8; CDR3aa: CASSRINYGYTF; CDR3nt: TGTGCCAGCAGCCGGATTAACTATGGCTACACCTTC
abundance: once; j_gene: TRBJ2-6; d_gene: .; v_gene: TRBV9; CDR3aa: CASSVGDSSSPGANVLTF; CDR3nt: TGTGCCAGCAGCGTAGGCGACAGCTCATCCCCTGGGGCCAACGTCCTGACTTTC
abundance: .; j_gene: TRBJ2-7; d_gene: TRBD2; v_gene: TRBV4-1; CDR3aa: CASSLLAEPTEQYF; CDR3nt: TGCGCCAGCAGCTTACTAGCGGAGCCGACGGAGCAGTACTTC
abundance: .; j_gene: TRBJ2-7; d_gene: .; v_gene: TRBV7-3; CDR3aa: CASSREQSSEQYF; CDR3nt: TGTGCCAGCAGCCGGGAACAATCCAGCGAGCAGTACTTC
abundance: .; j_gene: TRBJ2-2; d_gene: .; v_gene: TRBV5-1; CDR3aa: CASSTGPGVTGELFF; CDR3nt: TGCGCCAGCAGCACCGGTCCAGGGGTAACCGGGGAGCTGTTTTTT
abundance: .; j_gene: TRBJ2-2; d_gene: .; v_gene: TRBV7-9; CDR3aa: CASSRRSTFNTGELFF; CDR3nt: TGTGCCAGCAGCCGTCGGTCGACTTTCAACACCGGGGAGCTGTTTTTT
abundance: .; j_gene: TRBJ1-4; d_gene: .; v_gene: TRBV7-2; CDR3aa: CASSPGSYEKLFF; CDR3nt: TGTGCCAGCAGCCCAGGGAGTTATGAAAAACTGTTTTTT
abundance: .; j_gene: TRBJ2-5; d_gene: .; v_gene: TRBV19; CDR3aa: CASSPRALQETQYF; CDR3nt: TGTGCCAGTAGTCCGCGGGCTTTACAAGAGACCCAGTACTTC
abundance: .; j_gene: TRBJ2-7; d_gene: .; v_gene: TRBV11-2; CDR3aa: CASSLVGQGRGYEQYF; CDR3nt: TGTGCCAGCAGCTTAGTGGGGCAGGGGCGAGGCTACGAGCAGTACTTC
abundance: .; j_gene: TRBJ2-1; d_gene: .; v_gene: TRBV11-3; CDR3aa: CASSLSPTYNEQFF; CDR3nt: TGTGCCAGCAGCTTATCCCCTACCTACAATGAGCAGTTCTTC
abundance: .; j_gene: TRBJ1-1; d_gene: .; v_gene: TRBV6-1; CDR3aa: CASSQGRTTTTEAFF; CDR3nt: TGTGCCAGCAGTCAAGGACGCACCACCACCACTGAAGCTTTCTTT
abundance: .; j_gene: TRBJ2-4; d_gene: .; v_gene: TRBV6-5; CDR3aa: CASSYSGINRDIQYF; CDR3nt: TGTGCCAGCAGTTACTCGGGCATTAATCGTGACATTCAGTACTTC
abundance: .; j_gene: TRBJ2-7; d_gene: .; v_gene: TRBV11-3; CDR3aa: CASSLGSGREQYF; CDR3nt: TGTGCCAGCAGCTTAGGATCGGGGCGGGAGCAGTACTTC
abundance: .; j_gene: TRBJ2-3; d_gene: TRBD2; v_gene: TRBV27; CDR3aa: CASSIAGRTDTQYF; CDR3nt: TGTGCCAGCTCTATAGCGGGGCGCACAGATACGCAGTATTTT
abundance: .; j_gene: TRBJ1-2; d_gene: .; v_gene: TRBV5-8; CDR3aa: CASRALVPINYGYTF; CDR3nt: TGTGCCAGCAGGGCTCTAGTACCCATTAACTATGGCTACACCTTC
abundance: .; j_gene: TRBJ2-1; d_gene: TRBD2; v_gene: TRBV4-2; CDR3aa: CASSRAVRTSVDNEQFF; CDR3nt: TGTGCCAGCAGCCGAGCAGTCCGGACTAGCGTAGACAATGAGCAGTTCTTC
abundance: .; j_gene: TRBJ1-1; d_gene: .; v_gene: TRBV15; CDR3aa: CATSSEGGTEAFF; CDR3nt: TGTGCCACCAGCAGTGAGGGGGGGACTGAAGCTTTCTTT
abundance: .; j_gene: TRBJ2-1; d_gene: TRBD2; v_gene: TRBV18; CDR3aa: CASSLLLAGSYNEQFF; CDR3nt: TGTGCCAGCTCATTATTACTAGCGGGTTCCTACAATGAGCAGTTCTTC
abundance: .; j_gene: TRBJ2-3; d_gene: .; v_gene: TRBV29-1; CDR3aa: CSVQSLFTDTQYF; CDR3nt: TGCAGCGTTCAAAGTCTCTTCACAGATACGCAGTATTTT
abundance: .; j_gene: TRBJ2-1; d_gene: TRBD2; v_gene: TRBV29-1; CDR3aa: CSAAGTSFVNEQFF; CDR3nt: TGCAGCGCGGCGGGGACTAGCTTTGTCAATGAGCAGTTCTTC
abundance: once; j_gene: TRBJ1-1; d_gene: .; v_gene: TRBV7-9; CDR3aa: CASSSQINTEAFF; CDR3nt: TGTGCCAGCAGCTCGCAGATAAACACTGAAGCTTTCTTT
abundance: .; j_gene: TRBJ2-5; d_gene: .; v_gene: TRBV5-1; CDR3aa: CASSLRRDQETQYF; CDR3nt: TGCGCCAGCAGCTTGAGAAGAGATCAAGAGACCCAGTACTTC
abundance: .; j_gene: TRBJ2-6; d_gene: .; v_gene: TRBV5-1; CDR3aa: CASSTGPVDWANVLTF; CDR3nt: TGCGCCAGCAGCACGGGACCGGTAGATTGGGCCAACGTCCTGACTTTC
abundance: .; j_gene: TRBJ2-3; d_gene: TRBD2; v_gene: TRBV10-3; CDR3aa: CAISELAGVLDTQYF; CDR3nt: TGTGCCATCAGTGAACTGGCGGGAGTGTTAGATACGCAGTATTTT
abundance: .; j_gene: TRBJ1-4; d_gene: TRBD1; v_gene: TRBV5-1; CDR3aa: CASSRDRRTTNEKLFF; CDR3nt: TGCGCCAGCAGCAGGGACAGGAGAACAACTAATGAAAAACTGTTTTTT
abundance: .; j_gene: TRBJ2-7; d_gene: .; v_gene: TRBV5-4; CDR3aa: CASRFYGSGTYEQYF; CDR3nt: TGTGCCAGCAGGTTTTACGGCAGCGGTACCTACGAGCAGTACTTC